Below, 5 T cell receptor beta chains from the same sample are listed, as sequenced in a study of T cell repertoires in cytomegalovirus infection. Using its own MiXCR run on the reads, TCRdb lists one record per CDR3 protein. Of fewer than 85,000 distinct CDR3 sequences listed, over 3.5% are singletons. The material sequenced was PBMCs. The source of these receptors is a human donor in good health (CMV status not recorded). Some clones in this sample may be carry-over from other donors' samples.

This clonotype was seen ten or more times. This sequence joins TRBV10-3 and TRBJ2-1, with D unresolved. The CDR3 consists of 15 residues. Trimming cost V 0 bases and J 4 bases, with 10 bases left between them. Germline V gene lookup returns CDR1 ENHRY and CDR2 SYGVKD. In DNA form, the CDR3 reads TGTGCCATCAGTGAGTCGACTCCGGGTTACAATGAGCAGTTCTTC. Translation: CAISESTPGYNEQFF.

This clonotype was detected ten times or more. The rearrangement links TRBV11-3 to TRBJ2-7; a weak D match, TRBD1 (5 bases). Germline CDR1 is SGHNT and CDR2 is YENEEA. The CDR3 length is 13 residues. With 3 bases removed from V and 6 bases from J, the gap between germline ends came to 12 bases. CDR3 bases: TGTGCCAGCAGCTTTCCAGGGTCCCTCGAGCAGTACTTC. Translation gives CASSFPGSLEQYF.

This clonotype was counted many times. The rearrangement joins TRBV7-9 to TRBJ2-7; a possible D gene is TRBD2 (5 bases). V lost 3 bases to trimming and J lost 7 bases, with 19 bases between them. The CDR3 spans 15 residues. Germline values: CDR1 SEHNR, CDR2 FQNEAQ (reference sequence). The CDR3 DNA follows: TGTGCCAGCAGCTTTATTGGGCGGGTGGGCACGGAGCAGTACTTC. This codes for CASSFIGRVGTEQYF.

This clonotype was seen many times. The V and J genes are TRBV12-3 or TRBV12-4 and TRBJ1-6; D not certain. The CDR3 contains 13 residues. Between the trimmed V and J ends, which lost 2 bases and 6 bases, there was a span of 5 bases. The CDR3 region has the DNA TGTGCCAGCAGTTTAAGGCCTAATTCACCCCTCCACTTT. Amino acids: CASSLRPNSPLHF.

The table lists this clonotype with many counts. The chain is built from TRBV7-8 and TRBJ2-7; TRBD1 is a possible D gene (6 bases). Trimming left V 1 base short and J 2 bases short, with 9 bases between. Germline loops: CDR1 SGHVS, CDR2 FQNEAQ. The CDR3 has 14 amino acids. The CDR3 region is CASSLGDITYEQYF. The CDR3 DNA follows: TGTGCCAGCAGCTTAGGGGACATAACCTACGAGCAGTACTTC.